Sequencing of this T cell receptor (beta chain) was carried out in a study of blood T cell repertoires in COVID-19. Study-wide background: The United States, Italy and Spain provided the acute and convalescent COVID-19 samples. From T cells, B-cell-depleted T cells, or PBMCs came the material, which was cDNA or gDNA.

Germline V gene sequence: CDR1 LGHDT, CDR2 YNNKEL (reference sequence). This CDR3 comprises 14 residues. Deletions cut 1 base from V and 3 bases from J, with 8 bases between. In the original processing: Amplification of reference gene primers was used by the study to estimate nucleated cell counts. Using immunoSEQ multiplex PCR, the repertoire was profiled, and TCRdb retains in-frame clones only, with some absent. V and J calls and clone size are copied from that table; D and trimming were computed from the DNA. This table holds under 300,000 clones, around four fifths found once. The receptor was isolated from a woman aged 60 to 75 with active or convalescent COVID-19. The chain couples TRBV3-1 (or the pseudogene TRBV3-2) to TRBJ2-3; D is undetermined. The sequencing input was peripheral blood. The CDR3 is CASSQGLVTDTQYF. The CDR3 nucleotides read TGTGCCAGCAGCCAAGGTCTAGTGACAGATACGCAGTATTTT.